The sequence of this T cell receptor (beta chain) was determined in a study of blood T cell repertoires in COVID-19. Study-level background: There were acute and convalescent COVID-19 samples, and they came from the United States, Italy and Spain. PBMCs, B-cell-depleted T cells, or T cells were the source of the cDNA or gDNA that made up the material.

TCRdb's table, derived via immunoSEQ multiplex PCR, lists solely in-frame clones and lacks some. In the table there are a few hundred thousand clones, more than 65% of which are singletons. The V gene's germline CDR1 is MNHEY and CDR2 SMNVEV (reference sequence). The trim removed 4 bases at V and 3 bases at J, leaving 12 bases unmatched. This CDR3 is built from 17 residues. The J gene is TRBJ2-5, the V gene TRBV27; 9 nucleotides agree with TRBD1. The sequence was obtained from a person aged 70 to 85 with COVID-19, enrolled during active disease. The sequencing sample was made of peripheral blood. The CDR3 loop reads CASSSYRDREEEETQYF. DNA for the CDR3: TGTGCCAGCAGTTCCTACCGGGACAGGGAAGAGGAAGAGACCCAGTACTTC.